Listed below are T cell receptor beta chains from one sample, sequenced in a study of CD8+CD57+ T cells in acquired aplastic anemia. TCRdb reprocessed the reads with MiXCR, giving one entry per CDR3 protein. The sample has about 68,000 distinct CDR3 sequences, approximately 50% seen once. Source material: sorted CD4+, CD8+, or CD8+CD57+ T cells (not recorded which) from PBMCs. Receptors originate from a human donor in good health, serving as a control. The CDR3 runs from the conserved cysteine through the conserved F or W. Each record gives: V gene, clone size, J gene, D gene, CDR3 DNA, CDR3 protein. D genes are given only for firm matches. The size entry is marked missing in some rows and otherwise reads once, few, many or a size class.

TRBV9	few	TRBJ2-5	-	TGTGCCAGCAGCGTAGCTTTCAGCAACCTCGAGACCCAGTACTTC	CASSVAFSNLETQYF
TRBV7-9	many	TRBJ1-2	-	TGTGCCAGCAGCCCAACCCCCGACAGAAGCTATGGCTACACCTTC	CASSPTPDRSYGYTF
TRBV10-3	-	TRBJ2-7	-	TGTGCCAGCCGCGACAGGAACGAGCAGTACTTC	CASRDRNEQYF
TRBV6-1	many	TRBJ1-6	-	TGTGCCAGCAGTAAGGACCTTTATAATTCACCCCTCCACTTT	CASSKDLYNSPLHF
TRBV6-6	many	TRBJ1-1	-	TGTGCCAGCAGTTCCCTTGGGGCAGGGCCGAACACTGAAGCTTTCTTT	CASSSLGAGPNTEAFF
TRBV15	once	TRBJ2-3	-	TGTGCCACCAGCAGAACAGATACGCAGTATTTT	CATSRTDTQYF
TRBV29-1	medium-sized	TRBJ2-1	-	TGCAGCGTTTCCAGGGACTTAAGCTCCTACAATGAGCAGTTCTTC	CSVSRDLSSYNEQFF
TRBV20-1	-	TRBJ1-2	TRBD1	TGCAGTGCCACGGGACAGAACTATGGCTACACCTTC	CSATGQNYGYTF
TRBV6-4	many	TRBJ2-3	-	TGTGCCAGCAGTGACGGGACCCACACAGATACGCAGTATTTT	CASSDGTHTDTQYF
TRBV24-1	-	TRBJ2-3	TRBD2	TGTGCCACCAATGAAAGACAAGCGGGAGTTACAGATACGCAGTATTTT	CATNERQAGVTDTQYF
TRBV7-7	-	TRBJ1-6	-	TGTGCCAGCAGCTCGGCCCCTAATTCACCCCTCCACTTT	CASSSAPNSPLHF
TRBV10-3	-	TRBJ1-1	-	TGTGCCATCAGGAGTGTAACCTTGAACACTGAAGCTTTCTTT	CAIRSVTLNTEAFF
TRBV2	-	TRBJ1-1	-	TGTGCCAGCAGTGAAGCGGCAGGACCGAACACTGAAGCTTTCTTT	CASSEAAGPNTEAFF
TRBV15	-	TRBJ2-7	-	TGTGCCACCAGCAGAGAGGGGACGGGGGCCTACGAGCAGTACTTC	CATSREGTGAYEQYF
TRBV27	many	TRBJ2-7	TRBD1	TGTGCCAGCAGTTTCCGGGACAGAGCCTACGAGCAGTACTTC	CASSFRDRAYEQYF
TRBV24-1	few	TRBJ2-7	-	TGTGCCACCAGTGATTCCCTCCTGGGCCCAAACGCCGAGCAGTACTTC	CATSDSLLGPNAEQYF
TRBV15	few	TRBJ2-7	TRBD2	TGTGCCACCAGCCTTGGGCGGGGGGCGAGGGAGCAGTACTTC	CATSLGRGAREQYF
TRBV27	-	TRBJ2-7	TRBD1	TGTGCCAGCAGCAGCGGGACAGGGCTGGACGAACAGTACTTC	CASSSGTGLDEQYF
TRBV5-6	many	TRBJ2-1	TRBD1	TGTGCCAGCAGCTCGGATTCTCCAGGGGGAAATGAGCAGTTCTTC	CASSSDSPGGNEQFF
TRBV11-1	many	TRBJ2-1	TRBD2	TGTGCCAGCAGCGGTACTAGCGGGAGTTTTGGGATAAGCTCCTACAATGAGCAGTTCTTC	CASSGTSGSFGISSYNEQFF
TRBV11-1	-	TRBJ1-6	-	TGTGCCAGCAGCTCCGGGACCAGCTACTCACCCCTCCACTTT	CASSSGTSYSPLHF
TRBV2	-	TRBJ1-4	-	TGTGCCAGCGACGGCAGGCCTATGGCTGAAAAACTGTTTTTT	CASDGRPMAEKLFF
TRBV25-1	-	TRBJ2-7	TRBD1	TGTGCCAGCAGTTACCGGGACAGGGATTACGAGCAGTACTTC	CASSYRDRDYEQYF
TRBV24-1	-	TRBJ2-3	-	TGTGCCACCAGTGATTTTCCGCAAGATACGCAGTATTTT	CATSDFPQDTQYF
TRBV25-1	many	TRBJ1-2	TRBD1	TGTGCCAGCAGGCCCGGGACAGGGGATGGCTACACCTTC	CASRPGTGDGYTF
TRBV11-1	-	TRBJ2-1	-	TGTGCCAGCAGCCTTGTCGTGTCCTACCGTGAGCAGTTCTTC	CASSLVVSYREQFF
TRBV15	medium-sized	TRBJ2-2	-	TGTGCCACCAGCATTCCTCGGGGTACCGGGGAGCTGTTTTTT	CATSIPRGTGELFF
TRBV5-5	-	TRBJ1-4	TRBD1	TGTGCCAGCAGCGACAGGGGTAGTAGTGAAAAACTGTTTTTT	CASSDRGSSEKLFF
TRBV10-1	-	TRBJ2-7	-	TGCGCCAGCATGACGGACAGCCCGACCTACGAGCAGTACTTC	CASMTDSPTYEQYF
TRBV29-1	few	TRBJ2-1	-	TGCAGCGTTGACGCAGGGGCTACCTACAATGAGCAGTTCTTC	CSVDAGATYNEQFF
TRBV13	many	TRBJ1-2	-	TGTGCCAGCAGCTTAGGCGGCGGGGACCTCTATGGCTACACCTTC	CASSLGGGDLYGYTF
TRBV2	-	TRBJ2-1	-	TGTGCCAGCAGCTACGTCGGACTGGGGTTCTTC	CASSYVGLGFF
TRBV10-2	-	TRBJ2-5	-	TGCGCCAGCAGGAGGTCCCAAGAGACCCAGTACTTC	CASRRSQETQYF
TRBV7-2	-	TRBJ2-7	TRBD1	TGTGCCAGCAGCTTAACCGGGACAGGGACCTACGAGCAGTACTTC	CASSLTGTGTYEQYF
TRBV3-1	-	TRBJ2-7	-	TGTGCCAGCAGCCAAGGTCTAGGAACCTACGAGCAGTACTTC	CASSQGLGTYEQYF
TRBV7-9	many	TRBJ2-1	-	TGTGCCAGCAGCTTAGCGGTGGGGACCTACAATGAGCAGTTCTTC	CASSLAVGTYNEQFF
TRBV19	many	TRBJ2-1	TRBD2	TGTGCCAGTAAGGCGGGAGGTTTCAATGAGCAGTTCTTC	CASKAGGFNEQFF
TRBV30	many	TRBJ2-7	-	TGTGCCTGGAATCGGGGTGTGGCAGACGAGCAGTACTTC	CAWNRGVADEQYF
TRBV19	-	TRBJ2-7	TRBD1	TGTGCCAGTACCCAGACAGGGATCCACGAGCAGTACTTC	CASTQTGIHEQYF
TRBV30	-	TRBJ1-3	-	TGTGCCTGGAGTGTAAGGGGCCGTGTTGGGGGCCTGTTTCTTACTTCTGGAAACACCATATATTTT	CAWSVRGRVGGLFLTSGNTIYF